Listed below are T cell receptor beta chains from one sample, sequenced in a study of blood T cell repertoires in COVID-19. Only in-frame clones appear in the TCRdb table, and some are missing; sequencing was by immunoSEQ multiplex PCR. The table has a few hundred thousand clones, approximately 90% seen once. Sequenced input: PBMCs or T cells enriched from blood (not recorded which). The receptor set was obtained from a woman aged 25 to 39 who had recovered from COVID-19. CDR3s include the opening cysteine and the closing phenylalanine or tryptophan. Fields, in order: J gene, V gene, D gene, clone size, CDR3 DNA, CDR3 protein. A D gene is named only where the DNA matches it firmly. Not every row has a clone size; where given, it reads once, few, many or a size class.

TRBJ1-1	TRBV5-6	TRBD1	few	TGTGCCAGCAGCTTGGTTGACAGGGGGGACACTGAAGCTTTCTTT	CASSLVDRGDTEAFF
TRBJ1-4	TRBV19	TRBD1	.	TGTGCCAGTAGTATCGGCACGGGACAGGGTAATGAAAAACTGTTTTTT	CASSIGTGQGNEKLFF
TRBJ2-1	TRBV6-5	.	.	TGTGCCAGCAAAGGCCCTAGCGATGAGCAGTTCTTC	CASKGPSDEQFF
TRBJ1-2	TRBV29-1	.	.	TGCAGCGTTGGCGGCTATGGCTACACCTTC	CSVGGYGYTF
TRBJ1-2	TRBV30	.	many	TGTGCCTGGAGTGTACAGCGGCAGGAGGGCCATGGCTACACCTTC	CAWSVQRQEGHGYTF
TRBJ2-7	TRBV9	TRBD1	.	TGTGCCAGCAGCCCTGGACAGGGGATCTACGAGCAGTACTTC	CASSPGQGIYEQYF
TRBJ1-2	TRBV28	.	.	TGTGCCAGCAGTTTAGGCAGGGATCGGGGCTACACCTTC	CASSLGRDRGYTF
TRBJ2-1	TRBV2	TRBD1	.	TGTGCCAGCAGTGAACCTGCTCAGGGACAGGGGCCATCCTCCTACAATGAGCAGTTCTTC	CASSEPAQGQGPSSYNEQFF
TRBJ1-6	TRBV7-9	.	.	TGTGCCAGCAGCACGGGACTAAATAATTCACCCCTCCACTTT	CASSTGLNNSPLHF
TRBJ2-6	TRBV5-1	.	.	TGCGCCAGCAGCTTGACAGGGCCTGGGGCCAACGTCCTGACTTTC	CASSLTGPGANVLTF
TRBJ1-1	TRBV7-9	TRBD1	.	TGTGCCAGCAGCGAACAGGGGGCGAGGACTGAAGCTTTCTTT	CASSEQGARTEAFF
TRBJ1-2	TRBV2	TRBD1	.	TGTGCCAGCAGAGGGACAGTCCATGGCTACACCTTC	CASRGTVHGYTF
TRBJ2-2	TRBV7-6	TRBD1	.	TGTGCCAGCAGCTTAGAACCAGGGGGGAACACCGGGGAGCTGTTTTTT	CASSLEPGGNTGELFF
TRBJ2-1	TRBV19	.	.	TGTGCCAGTAGTATTCGGTCGGGGTGGGATGAGCAGTTCTTC	CASSIRSGWDEQFF
TRBJ1-2	TRBV5-4	TRBD1	.	TGTGCCAGCAGCCAAAGGAGGGGGACAGGGTTGAACTATGGCTACACCTTC	CASSQRRGTGLNYGYTF
TRBJ1-6	TRBV7-2	.	.	TGTGCCAGCAGCTTAATCGGGGGAAACAATTCACCCCTCCACTTT	CASSLIGGNNSPLHF
TRBJ1-6	TRBV7-2	.	.	TGTGCCAGCAGCTACGGGGGGGTTATAAGTTCACCCCTCCACTTT	CASSYGGVISSPLHF
TRBJ1-5	TRBV6-5	TRBD1	.	TGTGCCAGCAGAGTGGGACAGGGGAATCAGCCCCAGCATTTT	CASRVGQGNQPQHF
TRBJ2-7	TRBV4-1	TRBD1	.	TGCGCCAGCAGCCACGACAGGGGAGCCTACGAGCAGTACTTC	CASSHDRGAYEQYF
TRBJ1-2	TRBV19	.	.	TGTGCCAGTAGTACCTACAGGGAGATGGACTATGGCTACACCTTC	CASSTYREMDYGYTF
TRBJ1-5	TRBV27	.	few	TGTGCCAGCAGTTTACGCGGCAGGGCGGGAGGCAATCAGCCCCAGCATTTT	CASSLRGRAGGNQPQHF
TRBJ1-5	TRBV18	.	.	TGTGCCAGCTCCCCCAGTCATAATAGCAATCAGCCCCAGCATTTT	CASSPSHNSNQPQHF
TRBJ2-3	TRBV2	TRBD2	.	TGTGCCACTGCATCTGGCGGGGGGACAGATACGCAGTATTTT	CATASGGGTDTQYF
TRBJ2-5	TRBV7-6	TRBD2	few	TGTGCCAGCAGCCCGCCGGGCGGGAGGGGCTCCCTCGAGACCCAGTACTTC	CASSPPGGRGSLETQYF
TRBJ2-7	TRBV5-5	.	.	TGTGCCAGCAGCTTGGCGGTAGGAGACTACGAGCAGTACTTC	CASSLAVGDYEQYF
TRBJ2-3	TRBV7-3	.	.	TGTGCCACCGGGACTAGCACAGATACGCAGTATTTT	CATGTSTDTQYF
TRBJ1-2	TRBV7-9	TRBD1	.	TGTGCCAGCAGCCCGGACAGGGTGCATGGCTACACCTTC	CASSPDRVHGYTF
TRBJ1-5	TRBV4-2	TRBD1	.	TGTGCCAGCAGCCGGTACCGGGACAGTACGCCTCAGCCCCAGCATTTT	CASSRYRDSTPQPQHF
TRBJ2-5	TRBV29-1	TRBD2	.	TGCAGCGTTGGTAGGGGGCTAGCGGGGCAGAGTGAGACCCAGTACTTC	CSVGRGLAGQSETQYF
TRBJ2-1	TRBV4-3	.	once	TGCGCCAGCAGCCAAGATTCGGCGGTCTCCTACAATGAGCAGTTCTTC	CASSQDSAVSYNEQFF
TRBJ1-1	TRBV5-1	TRBD1	.	TGCGCCAGCAGCACCGGGACAGAAAAAGCTTTCTTT	CASSTGTEKAFF
TRBJ1-5	TRBV7-2	.	.	TGTGCCAGCAGCCTCTATGGACAGTCCCAGCCCCAGCATTTT	CASSLYGQSQPQHF
TRBJ2-2	TRBV2	TRBD1	.	TGTGCCAGTTACTCGGACAGGGGAAACACCGGGGAGCTGTTTTTT	CASYSDRGNTGELFF
TRBJ2-7	TRBV27	.	.	TGTGCCAGCAGTTCTTACACCAGCGGGTCCTACGAGCAGTACTTC	CASSSYTSGSYEQYF
TRBJ1-1	TRBV7-9	.	.	TGTGCCAGCAGCTACCCGGGGGGGCAGAACACTGAAGCTTTCTTT	CASSYPGGQNTEAFF
TRBJ2-2	TRBV7-6	.	.	TGTGCCAGCAGCTTAGTGGAGCGGGTGACCCTCAAAGCCGGGGAGCTGTTTTTT	CASSLVERVTLKAGELFF
TRBJ1-2	TRBV20-1	.	.	TGCAGTGCTAGTATTCCGGGGGGCTATGGCTACACCTTC	CSASIPGGYGYTF
TRBJ2-7	TRBV20-1	TRBD1	once	TGCAGTGCTGGTGGGACAGTCGGCTACGAGCAGTACTTC	CSAGGTVGYEQYF
TRBJ1-5	TRBV6-5	.	.	TGTGCCAGCGTCGCGGGGGGGGGTCAGCCCCAGCATTTT	CASVAGGGQPQHF
TRBJ1-4	TRBV30	TRBD1	.	TGTGCCTGGAGTGGACAGGGAAACTATGAAAAACTGTTTTTT	CAWSGQGNYEKLFF